This TCR beta chain stems from a study of Ad26.COV2.S vaccination and SARS-CoV-2 variants. Whole-study context: Once, or twice with 56 days between doses, Ad26.COV2.S was given intramuscularly. Study conclusions and caveats: Vaccine recipients had higher spike-specific TCR breadth than placebo recipients.

After removal of 2 bases from V and 6 bases from J, the junction contained 9 bases not matched to a gene. CDR1 is MNHEY, CDR2 SVGAGI, per germline. This CDR3 has 16 residues. Produced via immunoSEQ multiplex PCR; TCRdb's table is partial and in-frame only. The table has 400,000 or so clones, approximately 91% seen once. Worth noting for this clone: Its antigen remains unidentified.

Treatment reported: some 20 received Ad26.COV2.S at low or high dose, single or two shots; several received placebo; per-sample allocation not given. At day 63 after the first vaccine or placebo injection, samples were drawn. The source was peripheral blood, collected in a trial of Ad26.COV2.S vaccine versus placebo. V usage is TRBV6-5 and J usage is TRBJ2-1, with 8 nucleotides matching TRBD2. This receptor was identified in a person aged 18-65 years who received the Ad26.COV2.S COVID-19 vaccine or a placebo. The CDR3 sequence: CASSYGPGGASNEQFF. DNA for the CDR3: TGTGCCAGCAGTTACGGCCCGGGGGGGGCGAGCAATGAGCAGTTCTTC.